This T cell receptor (beta chain) was captured by sequencing in a study of beta chain features in type 1 diabetes. Regarding the study as a whole: Whether TCRB rearrangement is influenced by HLA type went unresolved here. Sampled from patients, naive, central memory and Treg TCRB repertoires appeared more similar than those sampled from healthy donors.

The investigators reverse transcribed all of the isolated RNA, so they sequenced expressed TCRB transcripts. The protocol was immunoSEQ multiplex PCR, while the TCRdb copy is restricted to in-frame clones and leaves out a portion. The sample contains over 65,000 clones, approximately 32% of which appear only once. V was pared by 4 bases and J by 0 bases, with 5 bases of the junction left unmatched. CDR1 is MGHRA and CDR2 is YSYEKL in the germline V gene. This CDR3 is built from 16 residues. This clone was seen a few times. Its antigen is currently unknown. Sorted cells reached over 95% purity in every population.

The specimen was stem cell memory CD4+ T cells from blood. This receptor was identified in a woman between 18 and 30 years old in good health. V is TRBV4-1 and J is TRBJ2-3; the match to TRBD2 covers 9 bases. The CDR3, as DNA: TGCGCCAGCAGCCGCCCAGCGGGAGGTAGCACAGATACGCAGTATTTT. Translation gives CASSRPAGGSTDTQYF.